The sample holds one count of the clone carrying this TCR beta chain. The antigen is undetermined. This record belongs to a study of graft-versus-host responses after intestinal transplantation. General study points: Early after transplant, HvG clones declined as circulating GvH clones peaked.

With 8 bases removed from V and 9 bases from J, the gap between germline ends came to 26 bases. The V gene's germline CDR1 is MNHNS and CDR2 SASEGT. The CDR3 is 15 residues long. Graft-derived tissue was subjected to processing to liberate intraepithelial and lamina propria lymphocytes. The assay was immunoSEQ multiplex PCR, and TCRdb's table has in-frame clones only and misses some. The profile shows tens of thousands of clones, about 85% of them singletons. The clonotype originates from a human patient who received an intestinal transplant, so some T cells may come from the graft donor. Specimen: ileum tissue, collected around 190 days after intestinal transplant. V and J are TRBV6-1 and TRBJ2-7, with a possible D match to TRBD2 (6 bases). The CDR3 spells CASVGGGSGPFRQYF. CDR3 DNA sequence: TGTGCCAGCGTGGGCGGCGGAAGCGGGCCATTTAGGCAGTACTTC.